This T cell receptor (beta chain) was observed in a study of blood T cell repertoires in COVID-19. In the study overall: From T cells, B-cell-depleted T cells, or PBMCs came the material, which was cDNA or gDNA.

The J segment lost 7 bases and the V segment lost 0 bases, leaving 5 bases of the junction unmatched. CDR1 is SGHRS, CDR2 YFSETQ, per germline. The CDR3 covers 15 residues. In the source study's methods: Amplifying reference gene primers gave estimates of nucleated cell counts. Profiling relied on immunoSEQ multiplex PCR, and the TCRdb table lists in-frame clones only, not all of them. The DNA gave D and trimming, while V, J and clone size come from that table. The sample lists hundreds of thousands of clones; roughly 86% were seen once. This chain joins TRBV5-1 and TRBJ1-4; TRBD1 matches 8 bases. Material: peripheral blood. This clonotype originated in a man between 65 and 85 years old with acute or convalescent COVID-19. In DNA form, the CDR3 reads TGCGCCAGCAGCTTGGGGACAGGGAGTTTTGAAAAACTGTTTTTT. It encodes CASSLGTGSFEKLFF.